Listed below are T cell receptor beta chains from one sample, sequenced in a study of cytomegalovirus exposure and HLA in healthy donors. Sequenced by immunoSEQ multiplex PCR; TCRdb stores in-frame clones only, minus some. The sample lists some 120,000 clones; approximately 80% were seen once. What was sequenced was PBMCs. The source of these receptors is a man aged 35 to 55 in good health and CMV-seronegative. Both conserved end residues are part of each CDR3. D genes are given only for firm matches. The size field is filled for only some rows; it gives once, few, many or a size class.

TRBV20-1	-	TRBJ1-1	-	CSASPTEAFF	TGCAGTGCCTCCCCCACTGAAGCTTTCTTT
TRBV5-8	-	TRBJ2-1	-	CASSLTRLLSYNEQFF	TGTGCCAGCAGCTTAACTAGACTCCTCTCCTACAATGAGCAGTTCTTC
TRBV2	-	TRBJ2-7	-	CASSEGPPGGENYEQYF	TGTGCCAGCAGTGAAGGCCCGCCGGGGGGCGAAAACTACGAGCAGTACTTC
TRBV5-4	-	TRBJ2-5	TRBD2	CASSPLAGAGETQYF	TGTGCCAGCAGCCCTCTAGCGGGGGCGGGAGAGACCCAGTACTTC
TRBV15	-	TRBJ1-2	TRBD1	CATSRLGTGDGGYTF	TGTGCCACCAGCAGACTAGGGACAGGGGATGGCGGCTACACCTTC
TRBV29-1	-	TRBJ2-7	TRBD1	CSVTGQGDEQYF	TGCAGCGTTACGGGACAGGGGGACGAGCAGTACTTC
TRBV27	-	TRBJ2-1	TRBD2	CASSSSGGDNYNEQFF	TGTGCCAGCAGTTCTAGCGGGGGGGACAACTACAATGAGCAGTTCTTC
TRBV19	-	TRBJ2-7	-	CASSMGGASYEQYF	TGTGCCAGTAGTATGGGGGGTGCTTCCTACGAGCAGTACTTC
TRBV7-9	-	TRBJ2-3	-	CASSFSDTQYF	TGTGCCAGCAGCTTTTCTGATACGCAGTATTTT
TRBV5-6	once	TRBJ1-2	TRBD1	CASSWDRAYGYTF	TGTGCCAGCAGCTGGGACAGGGCCTATGGCTACACCTTC
TRBV18	-	TRBJ2-3	-	CASSPRGGLADTQYF	TGTGCCAGCTCACCACGGGGGGGCCTCGCAGATACGCAGTATTTT
TRBV2	few	TRBJ2-1	-	CASTTLGGGLYNEQFF	TGTGCCAGCACCACATTGGGCGGGGGCCTCTACAATGAGCAGTTCTTC
TRBV10-2	once	TRBJ2-7	-	CASSDSASAVEYEQYF	TGCGCCAGCAGTGATAGCGCCTCGGCGGTGGAGTACGAGCAGTACTTC
TRBV11-2	-	TRBJ2-7	TRBD1	CASSLDRGPYEQYF	TGTGCCAGCAGCTTAGACAGGGGGCCTTACGAGCAGTACTTC
TRBV2	-	TRBJ2-2	TRBD2	CASTQRTSGGGELFF	TGTGCCAGCACTCAAAGGACTAGCGGAGGTGGGGAGCTGTTTTTT
TRBV4-1	-	TRBJ1-1	-	CASSQEFGFGAGAIF	-
TRBV5-4	-	TRBJ2-1	TRBD2	CASSLDPAGYNEQFF	TGTGCCAGCAGCTTGGATCCAGCGGGGTACAATGAGCAGTTCTTC
TRBV28	-	TRBJ1-5	-	CASRGGQGGQPQHF	TGTGCCAGCCGGGGGGGGCAGGGAGGTCAGCCCCAGCATTTT
TRBV10-1	-	TRBJ2-1	-	CASSGGNGSLYEQFF	TGCGCCAGCAGTGGGGGGAACGGGAGTCTCTATGAGCAGTTCTTC
TRBV6-1	medium-sized	TRBJ2-1	-	CASSEGGGTYNEQFF	TGTGCCAGCAGTGAAGGGGGCGGGACCTACAATGAGCAGTTCTTC
TRBV5-6	-	TRBJ1-2	-	CASSLGQPSYGYTF	TGTGCCAGCAGCTTAGGACAGCCGTCCTATGGCTACACCTTC
TRBV7-2	-	TRBJ2-3	TRBD1	CASSLGIQGGTDTQYF	TGTGCCAGCAGCTTAGGAATTCAGGGGGGCACAGATACGCAGTATTTT
TRBV30	-	TRBJ1-4	-	CAWSVGQTNEKLFF	TGTGCCTGGAGTGTTGGCCAAACTAATGAAAAACTGTTTTTT
TRBV6-1	-	TRBJ2-5	TRBD1	CASRAGQGSETQYF	TGTGCCAGCAGAGCGGGACAGGGGTCGGAGACCCAGTACTTC
TRBV28	-	TRBJ1-1	-	CASSLNGRTLRMTEAFF	TGTGCCAGCAGTTTAAACGGTAGGACACTCCGAATGACTGAAGCTTTCTTT
TRBV6-5	-	TRBJ1-1	-	CASSYEGEGTEAFF	TGTGCCAGCAGTTACGAAGGGGAGGGAACTGAAGCTTTCTTT
TRBV7-2	-	TRBJ2-7	TRBD2	CASSLNGGRGRYF	TGTGCCAGCAGCTTAAACGGCGGGAGGGGGCGGTACTTC
TRBV11-2	once	TRBJ2-7	-	CASSSRTEGPTYEQYF	TGTGCCAGCAGCTCTAGAACGGAGGGGCCTACCTACGAGCAGTACTTC
TRBV5-1	-	TRBJ1-4	-	CASSLVAGVDEKLFF	TGCGCCAGCAGCTTGGTGGCAGGGGTGGATGAAAAACTGTTTTTT
TRBV6-5	-	TRBJ2-7	TRBD2	CASSTSGGAYEQYF	TGTGCCAGCAGCACCAGCGGGGGGGCCTACGAGCAGTACTTC
TRBV28	-	TRBJ2-7	-	CASSQNYEQYF	TGTGCCAGCAGCCAAAACTACGAGCAGTACTTC
TRBV19	-	TRBJ1-5	TRBD1	CASSTGQSFGPQHF	TGTGCCAGTAGTACGGGACAGAGTTTTGGGCCCCAGCATTTT
TRBV4-2	-	TRBJ2-5	-	CASSQDTGQETQYF	TGTGCCAGCAGCCAAGATACAGGACAAGAGACCCAGTACTTC
TRBV29-1	-	TRBJ2-7	-	CSVDGGTSYEQYF	TGCAGCGTTGATGGGGGCACTTCCTACGAGCAGTACTTC
TRBV13	-	TRBJ1-1	TRBD1	CASRIIRQGKARTEAFF	TGTGCCAGCAGAATTATAAGACAGGGTAAAGCGAGAACTGAAGCTTTCTTT
TRBV7-8	-	TRBJ1-2	TRBD1	CASSLTGGYGYTF	TGTGCCAGCAGCCTGACAGGGGGCTATGGCTACACCTTC
TRBV7-2	-	TRBJ2-7	-	CASSLDGNSYEQYF	TGTGCCAGCAGCTTAGACGGGAATTCCTACGAGCAGTACTTC
TRBV11-3	-	TRBJ2-2	-	CASSLSRPGELFF	TGTGCCAGCAGCTTATCTCGTCCCGGGGAGCTGTTTTTT
TRBV5-4	-	TRBJ1-4	-	CASSPGQGEKLFF	TGTGCCAGCAGCCCCGGCCAGGGCGAAAAACTGTTTTTT
TRBV29-1	few	TRBJ2-1	-	CSVVPNHNEQFF	TGCAGCGTTGTCCCTAACCACAATGAGCAGTTCTTC
TRBV6-6	-	TRBJ1-6	-	CASSPPGNNSPLHF	TGTGCCAGCAGCCCCCCAGGGAACAATTCCCCCCTCCACTTT
TRBV5-1	-	TRBJ2-7	-	CASSFGGLADYEQYF	TGCGCCAGCAGCTTCGGCGGGCTAGCCGACTACGAGCAGTACTTC
TRBV7-9	-	TRBJ2-3	TRBD1	CASSQDRGLDTQYF	TGTGCCAGCAGCCAAGACAGGGGGCTAGATACGCAGTATTTT
TRBV5-4	-	TRBJ2-7	TRBD2	CASSLASGGEQYF	TGTGCCAGCAGCTTGGCCAGCGGGGGCGAGCAGTACTTC
TRBV10-3	once	TRBJ2-5	-	CAISVAGFQETQYF	TGTGCCATCAGTGTGGCGGGATTTCAAGAGACCCAGTACTTC
TRBV7-2	once	TRBJ2-7	TRBD2	CASSRRLLAGGPLEQYF	TGTGCCAGCAGCCGACGATTACTAGCGGGAGGGCCCCTCGAGCAGTACTTC
TRBV7-9	few	TRBJ1-6	-	CASSLPGEFASPLHF	TGTGCCAGCAGCTTACCAGGGGAGTTTGCTTCACCCCTCCACTTT
TRBV5-4	-	TRBJ2-3	-	CASSFFGVRTDTQYF	TGTGCCAGCAGCTTCTTCGGGGTACGCACAGATACGCAGTATTTT
TRBV18	-	TRBJ1-1	TRBD1	CASSTQGVNTEAFF	TGTGCCAGCTCAACCCAGGGGGTGAACACTGAAGCTTTCTTT
TRBV5-6	-	TRBJ2-1	TRBD2	CASSLAEKRGGWNEQFF	TGTGCCAGCAGCTTGGCCGAGAAGCGGGGGGGCTGGAATGAGCAGTTCTTC
TRBV5-6	few	TRBJ2-5	TRBD1	CASSPDRGFSQETQYF	TGTGCCAGCAGCCCTGACAGGGGATTTAGCCAAGAGACCCAGTACTTC
TRBV28	-	TRBJ2-3	-	CASTGGSADTQYF	TGTGCCAGCACAGGGGGGTCGGCAGATACGCAGTATTTT
TRBV28	-	TRBJ2-5	TRBD1	CASSFPGQGIETQYF	TGTGCCAGCAGTTTCCCAGGACAGGGGATTGAGACCCAGTACTTC
TRBV25-1	-	TRBJ1-1	TRBD1	CASRVDRANTEAFF	TGTGCCAGCAGGGTAGACAGGGCAAACACTGAAGCTTTCTTT
TRBV18	-	TRBJ2-1	TRBD2	CASGGLGGGYNEQFF	TGTGCCAGCGGGGGACTGGGCGGGGGCTACAATGAGCAGTTCTTC
TRBV27	-	TRBJ1-6	-	CASSWQGPNSPLHF	TGTGCCAGCAGTTGGCAGGGGCCTAATTCACCCCTCCACTTT
TRBV5-1	-	TRBJ2-1	-	CASSPRTVYNEQFF	TGCGCCAGCAGCCCAAGGACAGTGTACAATGAGCAGTTCTTC
TRBV29-1	few	TRBJ2-1	TRBD2	CSVARLAGPGEQFF	TGCAGCGTTGCAAGACTAGCGGGGCCGGGTGAGCAGTTCTTC
TRBV6-5	-	TRBJ2-3	-	CAVRGAGTDTQYF	TGTGCCGTTCGGGGGGCGGGCACAGATACGCAGTATTTT
TRBV5-4	-	TRBJ2-3	-	CASSLDGASDTQYF	TGTGCCAGCAGCTTGGATGGGGCTTCAGATACGCAGTATTTT